This T cell receptor beta chain was recorded in a study of CD8 T cells in ankylosing spondylitis. This clonotype was seen many times. Its cognate antigen is unknown. Whole-study results and caveats: Ankylosing spondylitis blood appeared to be characterized by a TCR beta motif of eight highly homologous variants. Disease-linked clones reportedly showed significant enrichment in matched ankylosing spondylitis synovial fluid.

Per the germline V gene, CDR1 is SGHRS and CDR2 is YFSETQ. CDR3 length: 15 residues. V dropped 0 bases and J dropped 5 bases, with 9 bases sitting between them. TCRdb itself ran the 5' RACE reads through MiXCR, one entry per CDR3 protein. The data contain approximately 220,000 distinct CDR3 sequences, about 10% of them singletons. The clonotype was recovered from a male donor with ankylosing spondylitis or in good health (not recorded which). Sequencing used blood, either unsorted or a sorted T cell fraction (not recorded which). The rearrangement uses TRBV5-1 and TRBJ1-6; no clear D. The chain's CDR3 is CASSLGTNNNSPLHF. CDR3 bases: TGCGCCAGCAGCTTGGGGACGAACAATAATTCACCCCTCCACTTT.